These 24 T cell receptor beta chains were all obtained from the same sample, sequenced in a study of cytomegalovirus exposure and HLA in healthy donors. Primers included in the PCR were 60 Vbeta and 13 Jbeta primers. Libraries were prepared by immunoSEQ multiplex PCR; TCRdb keeps only in-frame clonotypes and omits some of them. This sample has fewer than 150,000 clones, with 74% found just once. Sequenced: PBMCs. The receptor source for this set is a woman between 45 and 65 years old in good health and CMV-seropositive.

The chain links TRBV7-8 to TRBJ2-3; TRBD1 is a possible D gene (5 bases). The CDR3 is 14 residues long. The V end lost 1 base, the J end lost 2 bases, and 7 bases lay between the germline ends. Germline V gene sequence: CDR1 SGHVS, CDR2 FQNEAQ. This chain's CDR3 is CASSLGQYTDTQYF. For the CDR3, the DNA is TGTGCCAGCAGCTTAGGACAGTACACAGATACGCAGTATTTT.

A few counts support this clone. The genes are TRBV7-2 and TRBJ2-7; a weak D match, TRBD1 (6 bases). Between the trimmed V and J ends, which lost 5 bases and 2 bases, there was a span of 10 bases. Germline CDR1 reads SGHTA; CDR2 reads FQGNSA. This CDR3 has 13 amino acids. The CDR3 DNA is TGTGCCAGCAGCCCGACAGGCCCCTACGAGCAGTACTTC. Translation: CASSPTGPYEQYF.

The rearrangement joins TRBV4-1 to TRBJ2-2; TRBD2 matches at 8 bases. V dropped 1 base and J dropped 4; count of bases not matched to a gene: 5. The V gene's germline CDR1 is MGHRA and CDR2 YSYEKL. The CDR3 is 16 amino acids. Here the CDR3 DNA reads TGCGCCAGCAGCCAAGTCGGGGGGGGGATCACCGGGGAGCTGTTTTTT. Translation gives CASSQVGGGITGELFF.

This clone was seen more than once but under ten times. The chain carries TRBV11-3 and TRBJ1-6, with no clear D. Trimming took 8 bases from V and 8 from J, leaving 13 bases between them. CDR1 is SGHNT and CDR2 is YENEEA in the germline V gene. The CDR3 runs 13 residues. The DNA of the CDR3 is TGTGCCAGCGGTCGTTTGGCCGATTCACCCCTCCACTTT. This gives the protein CASGRLADSPLHF. Using reference TRBV11-3 and TRBJ1-6 for the parts outside the CDR3, the full variable domain is EAGVVQSPRYKIIEKKQPVAFWCNPISGHNTLYWYLQNLGQGPELLIRYENEEAVDDSQLPKDRFSAERLKGVDSTLKIQPAELGDSAVYLCASGRLADSPLHFGNGTRLTVT.

This clone has only a few counts. The V gene is TRBV9, the J gene TRBJ1-4, with D perhaps TRBD1 (6 bases). Between the trimmed V and J ends, which lost 0 bases and 0 bases, there was a span of 12 bases. Germline CDR1 is SGDLS and CDR2 is YYNGEE. The length of the CDR3 is 17 residues. CDR3 DNA sequence: TGTGCCAGCAGCGTAGAGAACAGGGTCGCAACTAATGAAAAACTGTTTTTT. As protein: CASSVENRVATNEKLFF.

This chain joins TRBV6-5 and TRBJ2-1; D is possibly TRBD1 (5 bases). The CDR3 is 13 amino acids. From germline, CDR1 is MNHEY and CDR2 SVGAGI. The V end was cut by 5 bases, the J end by 8 bases, with 13 bases between. The CDR3 is CASSSWGGDEQFF. CDR3 sequence (DNA): TGTGCCAGCAGTAGTTGGGGCGGCGATGAGCAGTTCTTC.

The CDR3 here is CASSEGLGGTEAFF. CDR3 DNA sequence: TGCGCCAGCAGTGAAGGTCTAGGGGGCACTGAAGCTTTCTTT. This chain uses TRBV10-2 with TRBJ1-1, with D perhaps matching TRBD1 (6 bases). This CDR3 contains 14 residues. V was pared by 3 bases and J by 4 bases, with 12 bases between. CDR1 and CDR2 (germline): WSHSY, SAAADI.

The gene calls are TRBV6-5 and TRBJ2-3; 9 nucleotides align to TRBD2. There are 12 residues in the CDR3. With 10 bases clipped from V and 6 bases from J, the junction kept 5 bases outside the gene matches. In germline, CDR1 is MNHEY, CDR2 SVGAGI. The CDR3 nucleotides read TGTGCCACTGAGCGGGGGGAGGATACGCAGTATTTT. Encoded protein: CATERGEDTQYF.

This chain joins TRBV6-6 and TRBJ2-1; 9 bases are a match to TRBD1. The CDR3 has 15 residues. V lost 2 bases, J lost 7 bases, and 6 bases stayed unmatched. Germline loops: CDR1 MNHNY, CDR2 SVGAGI (reference sequence). CDR3 amino acids: CASSYGDRGLNEQFF. For the CDR3, the DNA is TGTGCCAGCAGTTACGGAGACAGGGGGTTGAATGAGCAGTTCTTC.

This clone was seen only once. V usage is TRBV11-3 and J usage is TRBJ2-7; tentative D call: TRBD1 (5 bases). The CDR3 is 13 amino acids. V was shortened by 1 base and J by 6 bases, with 10 bases between the two germline ends. Germline V gives CDR1 SGHNT, CDR2 YENEEA. Written as DNA, the CDR3 is TGTGCCAGCAGCTTAGGGGCAGGGCTCGAGCAGTACTTC. Its translation: CASSLGAGLEQYF.

This chain joins TRBV7-9 and TRBJ2-1; TRBD1 might be the D (5 bases). The CDR3 loop spans 13 amino acids. Deletions cut 4 bases from V and 2 bases from J, with 6 bases between. Germline V lookup: CDR1 SEHNR, CDR2 FQNEAQ (reference sequence). The CDR3 coding sequence is TGTGCCAGCAGCTCGGACACCTACAATGAGCAGTTCTTC. It codes for CASSSDTYNEQFF.

This sequence joins TRBV5-1 and TRBJ1-6; 8 bases fit TRBD1. Trimming took 0 bases from V and 7 from J; bases not matched to a gene: 0. This CDR3 has 14 residues. Germline CDR1 and CDR2: SGHRS and YFSETQ. CDR3 region: CASSLDRGNSPLHF. The CDR3 bases are TGCGCCAGCAGCTTGGACAGGGGGAATTCACCCCTCCACTTT.

The chain uses TRBV30 and TRBJ2-3, with D perhaps TRBD1 (5 bases). This CDR3 is built from 12 residues. Germline V lookup: CDR1 GTSNPN, CDR2 SVGIG (reference sequence). Trimming stripped 4 bases from V and 2 bases from J, with 7 bases between. CDR3 sequence: CAWTGSTDTQYF. The CDR3 DNA sequence: TGTGCCTGGACAGGGTCCACAGATACGCAGTATTTT. Full variable domain (rest looked up from reference TRBV30 and TRBJ2-3): SQTIHQWPATLVQPVGSPLSLECTVEGTSNPNLYWYRQAAGRGLQLLFYSVGIGQISSEVPQNLSASRPQDRQFILSSKKLLLSDSGFYLCAWTGSTDTQYFGPGTRLTVL.

V is TRBV11-3 and J is TRBJ1-1, with D unclear. CDR1 and CDR2 from the germline V gene are SGHNT and YENEEA. The CDR3 is 14 residues long. V lost 5 bases to trimming and J lost 0 bases, with 10 bases between them. The CDR3 DNA follows: TGTGCCAGCAGCCCCACGGTCGTGAACACTGAAGCTTTCTTT. Residues: CASSPTVVNTEAFF.

The gene calls are TRBV7-9 and TRBJ1-2; D perhaps matches TRBD1 (6 bases). Trimming left V 5 bases short and J 5 bases short, with 12 bases between. Germline lookup yields CDR1 SEHNR and CDR2 FQNEAQ (reference sequence). The CDR3 totals 13 residues. CDR3 nucleotide sequence: TGTGCCAGCAGCCGAGACACAGGGTATGGCTACACCTTC. This gives the protein CASSRDTGYGYTF.

This chain links TRBV19 with TRBJ2-3, with D unresolved. The V gene's germline CDR1 is LNHDA and CDR2 SQIVND (reference sequence). The V and J ends lost 7 bases and 0 bases respectively, with 8 bases between them. The CDR3 spans 13 residues. For the CDR3, the DNA is TGTGCCAGTAAGCCACGTAGCACAGATACGCAGTATTTT. It translates to CASKPRSTDTQYF.

The rearrangement links TRBV7-2 to TRBJ2-7; tentatively, D is TRBD1 (6 bases). Germline V gene sequence: CDR1 SGHTA, CDR2 FQGNSA. The CDR3 has 15 amino acids. Trimming removed 4 bases from V and 2 bases from J, with 15 bases in between. The CDR3 DNA reads as TGTGCCAGCAGCTCCCTTCCGACAGGACCCTACGAGCAGTACTTC. This codes for CASSSLPTGPYEQYF.

The rearrangement joins TRBV18 to TRBJ1-2; 7 positions agree with TRBD1. CDR1 is KGHSH and CDR2 is LQKENI in the germline V gene. The trim removed 6 bases at V and 4 bases at J, leaving 11 bases unmatched. CDR3 length: 15 amino acids. Here the CDR3 DNA reads TGTGCCAGCTCCCCCGGGACAGAAGACTTCTATGGCTACACCTTC. Encoded protein: CASSPGTEDFYGYTF.

This chain uses TRBV19 with TRBJ1-2; 10 positions agree with TRBD1. V trimming: 9 bases; J trimming: 9 bases; junction bases outside the gene matches: 7. Germline V gene lookup returns CDR1 LNHDA and CDR2 SQIVND (reference sequence). This CDR3 region has 12 residues. DNA for the CDR3: TGTGCCAGCCGGACAGGGGGTTGGAGCTACACCTTC. It is translated as CASRTGGWSYTF.

This sequence joins TRBV2 and TRBJ2-7; possible D gene TRBD1, 6 bases. The CDR3 runs to 11 residues. V was trimmed by 6 bases and J by 3 bases, leaving 6 bases between them. The germline V gene has CDR1 SNHLY and CDR2 FYNNEI. CDR3 protein: CASRDSYEQYF. The CDR3 bases are TGTGCCAGCAGGGACAGCTACGAGCAGTACTTC.

The rearrangement links TRBV5-1 to TRBJ2-2, with TRBD2 matching over 12 bases. The CDR3 covers 20 residues. Germline V lookup: CDR1 SGHRS, CDR2 YFSETQ. V gave up 4 bases and J gave up 4 bases; unmatched junction bases: 17. CDR3 in amino acids: CASSGDPTSGGVGGTGELFF. The DNA for the CDR3 is TGCGCCAGCAGCGGAGACCCGACTAGCGGGGGCGTCGGCGGCACCGGGGAGCTGTTTTTT.

The rearrangement uses TRBV2 and TRBJ1-2, with D possibly matching TRBD1 (5 bases). CDR1 is SNHLY, CDR2 FYNNEI, per germline. V gave up 8 bases and J gave up 6 bases, with 10 bases separating them. CDR3 size: 11 residues. The CDR3 sequence: CASWGLDGYTF. CDR3 DNA sequence: TGTGCCAGCTGGGGACTCGATGGCTACACCTTC. Drawing the rest from reference TRBV2 and TRBJ1-2, the complete variable domain is EPEVTQTPSHQVTQMGQEVILRCVPISNHLYFYWYRQILGQKVEFLVSFYNNEISEKSEIFDDQFSVERPDGSNFTLKIRSTKLEDSAMYFCASWGLDGYTFGSGTRLTVV.

The sample holds one count of this clone. This chain links TRBV19 with TRBJ2-7, with D perhaps matching TRBD1 (5 bases). The CDR3 runs to 13 residues. Germline V gives CDR1 LNHDA, CDR2 SQIVND (reference sequence). V was pared by 8 bases and J by 2 bases, with 13 bases between. The CDR3, as DNA: TGTGCCAGTGGTCTCCAAGGGGCCTACGAGCAGTACTTC. It specifies CASGLQGAYEQYF.

This clone came up a few times. This chain joins TRBV30 and TRBJ2-1, with unresolved D. The CDR3 length is 12 residues. Germline V CDR1 and CDR2: GTSNPN, SVGIG (reference sequence). The V gene lost 1 base and the J gene lost 7 bases, with 8 bases spanning the gap. As DNA, the CDR3 is TGTGCCTGGAGTGGGATACTAAATGAGCAGTTCTTC. Translating gives CAWSGILNEQFF.